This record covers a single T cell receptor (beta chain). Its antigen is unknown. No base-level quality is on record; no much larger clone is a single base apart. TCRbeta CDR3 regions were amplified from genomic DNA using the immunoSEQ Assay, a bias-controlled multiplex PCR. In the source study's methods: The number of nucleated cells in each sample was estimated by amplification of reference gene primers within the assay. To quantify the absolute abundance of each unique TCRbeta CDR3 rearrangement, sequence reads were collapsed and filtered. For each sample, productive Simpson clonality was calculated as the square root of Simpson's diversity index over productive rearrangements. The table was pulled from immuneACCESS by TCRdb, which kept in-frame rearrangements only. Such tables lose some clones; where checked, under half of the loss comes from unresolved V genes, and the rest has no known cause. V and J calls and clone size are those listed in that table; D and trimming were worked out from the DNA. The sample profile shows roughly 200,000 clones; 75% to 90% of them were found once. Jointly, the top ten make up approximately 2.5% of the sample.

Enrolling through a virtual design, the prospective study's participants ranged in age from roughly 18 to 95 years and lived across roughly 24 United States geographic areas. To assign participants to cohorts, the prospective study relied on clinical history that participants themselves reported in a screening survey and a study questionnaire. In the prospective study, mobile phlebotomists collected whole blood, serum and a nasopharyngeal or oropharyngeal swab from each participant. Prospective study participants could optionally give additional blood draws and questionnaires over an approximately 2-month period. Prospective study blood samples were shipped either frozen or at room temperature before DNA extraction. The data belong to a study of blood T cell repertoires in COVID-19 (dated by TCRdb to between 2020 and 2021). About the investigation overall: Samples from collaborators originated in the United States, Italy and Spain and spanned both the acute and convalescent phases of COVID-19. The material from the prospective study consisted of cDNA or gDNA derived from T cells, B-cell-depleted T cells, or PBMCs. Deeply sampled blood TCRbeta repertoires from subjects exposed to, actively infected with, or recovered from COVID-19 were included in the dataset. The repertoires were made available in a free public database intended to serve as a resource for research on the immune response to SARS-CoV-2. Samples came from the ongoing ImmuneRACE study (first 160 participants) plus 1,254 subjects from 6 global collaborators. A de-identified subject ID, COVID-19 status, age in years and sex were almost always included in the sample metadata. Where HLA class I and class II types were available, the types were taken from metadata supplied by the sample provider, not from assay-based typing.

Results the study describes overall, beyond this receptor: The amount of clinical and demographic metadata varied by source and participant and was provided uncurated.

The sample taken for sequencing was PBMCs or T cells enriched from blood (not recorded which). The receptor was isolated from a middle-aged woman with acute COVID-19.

This receptor has the CDR3 CASSPERGSSYEQYF. The DNA reads TGTGCCAGCAGTCCAGAACGGGGAAGCTCCTACGAGCAGTACTTC. The receptor chain draws on TRBV27 and TRBJ2-7; TRBD2 is a weak D gene call, 5 bases matching. V is reduced by 5 bases and J by 0 bases, leaving a spacing of 14 bases between them. From the cysteine through the phenylalanine, the CDR3 covers 15 amino acids. Only the CDR3 DNA is retained, 45 bases long and in frame from the first base. CDR1 and CDR2, looked up from the germline V gene (reference sequence), are MNHEY and SMNVEV.